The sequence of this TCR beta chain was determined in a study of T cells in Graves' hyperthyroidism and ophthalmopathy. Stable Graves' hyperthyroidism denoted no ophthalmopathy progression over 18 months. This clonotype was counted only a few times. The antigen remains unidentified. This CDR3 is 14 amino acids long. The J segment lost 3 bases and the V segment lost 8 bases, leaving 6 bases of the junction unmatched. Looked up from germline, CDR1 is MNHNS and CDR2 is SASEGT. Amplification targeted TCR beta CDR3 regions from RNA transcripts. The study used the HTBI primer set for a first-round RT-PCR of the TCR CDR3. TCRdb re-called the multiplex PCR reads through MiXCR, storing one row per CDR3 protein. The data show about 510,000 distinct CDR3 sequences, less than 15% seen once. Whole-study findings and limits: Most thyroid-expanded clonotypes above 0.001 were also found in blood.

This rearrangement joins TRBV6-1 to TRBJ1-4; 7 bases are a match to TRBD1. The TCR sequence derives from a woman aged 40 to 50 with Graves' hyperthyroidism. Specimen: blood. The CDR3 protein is CASGRQGANEKLFF. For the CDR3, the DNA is TGTGCCAGCGGAAGACAGGGAGCTAATGAAAAACTGTTTTTT.